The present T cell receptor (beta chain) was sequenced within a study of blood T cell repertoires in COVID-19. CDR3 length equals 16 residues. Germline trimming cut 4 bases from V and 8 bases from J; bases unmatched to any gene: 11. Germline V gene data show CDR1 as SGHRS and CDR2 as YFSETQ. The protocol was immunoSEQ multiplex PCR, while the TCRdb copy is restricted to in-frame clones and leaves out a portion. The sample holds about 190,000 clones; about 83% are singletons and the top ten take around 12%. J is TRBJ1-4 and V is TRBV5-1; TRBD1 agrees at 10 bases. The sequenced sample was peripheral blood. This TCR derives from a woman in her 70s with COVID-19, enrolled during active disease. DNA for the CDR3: TGCGCCAGCAGCGCAGGGGACAGGGGAAAAGACGAAAAACTGTTTTTT. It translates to CASSAGDRGKDEKLFF.